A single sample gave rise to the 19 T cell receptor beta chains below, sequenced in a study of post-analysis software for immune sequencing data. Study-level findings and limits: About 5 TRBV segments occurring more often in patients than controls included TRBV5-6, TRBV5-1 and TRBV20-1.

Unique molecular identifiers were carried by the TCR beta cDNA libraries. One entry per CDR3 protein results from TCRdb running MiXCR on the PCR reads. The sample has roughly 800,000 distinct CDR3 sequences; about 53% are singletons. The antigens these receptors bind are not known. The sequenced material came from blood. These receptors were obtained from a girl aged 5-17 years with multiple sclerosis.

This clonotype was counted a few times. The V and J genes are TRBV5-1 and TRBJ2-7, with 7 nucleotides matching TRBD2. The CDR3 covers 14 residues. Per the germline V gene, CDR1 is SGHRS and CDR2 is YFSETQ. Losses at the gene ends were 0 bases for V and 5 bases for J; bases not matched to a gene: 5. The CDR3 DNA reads TGCGCCAGCAGCTTGGCCGGGGGGTGGGACGAGCAGTACTTC. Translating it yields CASSLAGGWDEQYF.

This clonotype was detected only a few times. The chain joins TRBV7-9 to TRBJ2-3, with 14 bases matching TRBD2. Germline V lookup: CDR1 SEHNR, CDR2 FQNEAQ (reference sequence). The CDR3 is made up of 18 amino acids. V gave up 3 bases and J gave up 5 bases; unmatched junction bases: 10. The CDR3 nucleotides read TGTGCCAGCAGCTTCCCGGGACTAGCGGGAGAGGCAGGAGATACGCAGTATTTT. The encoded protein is CASSFPGLAGEAGDTQYF.

This chain's CDR3 is CSAFGPNNYNEQFF. The CDR3 bases are TGCAGTGCCTTTGGGCCGAACAACTACAATGAGCAGTTCTTC. V and J are TRBV20-1 and TRBJ2-1; D gene ambiguous. This CDR3 contains 14 residues. V shed 6 bases and J shed 3 bases, with 15 bases lying between them. CDR1 is DFQATT and CDR2 is SNEGSKA in the germline V gene (reference sequence).

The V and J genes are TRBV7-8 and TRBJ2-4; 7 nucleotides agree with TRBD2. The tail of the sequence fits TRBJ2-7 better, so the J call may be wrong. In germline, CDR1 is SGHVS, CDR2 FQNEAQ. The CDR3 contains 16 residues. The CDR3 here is CASSSRRDYLPYEQYF. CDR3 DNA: TGTGCCAGCAGCTCTCGCCGGGACTACCTCCCCTACGAGCAGTACTTC.

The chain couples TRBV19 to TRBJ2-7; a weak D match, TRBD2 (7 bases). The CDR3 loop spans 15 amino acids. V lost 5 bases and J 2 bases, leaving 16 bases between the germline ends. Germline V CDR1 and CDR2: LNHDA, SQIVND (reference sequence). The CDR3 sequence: CASSSGAGVPYEQYF. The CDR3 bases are TGTGCCAGTAGTTCAGGGGCGGGAGTCCCCTACGAGCAGTACTTC.

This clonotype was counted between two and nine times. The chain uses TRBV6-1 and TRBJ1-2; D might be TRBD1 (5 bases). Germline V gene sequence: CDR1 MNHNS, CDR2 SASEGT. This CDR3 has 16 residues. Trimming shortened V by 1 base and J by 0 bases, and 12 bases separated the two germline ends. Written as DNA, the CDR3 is TGTGCCAGCAGTGAAGTCGAAACAGGCTCTAACTATGGCTACACCTTC. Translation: CASSEVETGSNYGYTF.

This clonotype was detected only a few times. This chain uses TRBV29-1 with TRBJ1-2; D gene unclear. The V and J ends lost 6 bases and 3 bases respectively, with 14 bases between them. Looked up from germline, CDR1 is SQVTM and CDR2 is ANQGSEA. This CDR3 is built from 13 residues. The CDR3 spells CSVARETDYGYTF. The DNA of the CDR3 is TGCAGCGTCGCCAGAGAGACGGACTATGGCTACACCTTC.

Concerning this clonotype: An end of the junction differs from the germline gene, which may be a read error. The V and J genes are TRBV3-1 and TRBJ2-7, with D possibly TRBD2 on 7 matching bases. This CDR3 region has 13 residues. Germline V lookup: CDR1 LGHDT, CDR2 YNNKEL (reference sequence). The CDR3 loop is CTSSHRGGGEQYF. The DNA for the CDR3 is TGTACCAGCAGCCACCGAGGGGGGGGCGAGCAGTACTTC.

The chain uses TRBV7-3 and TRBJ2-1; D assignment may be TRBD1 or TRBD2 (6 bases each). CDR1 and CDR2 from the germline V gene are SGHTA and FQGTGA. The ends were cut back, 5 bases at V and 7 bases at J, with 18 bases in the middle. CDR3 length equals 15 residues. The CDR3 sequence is CASSRGGLGGNEQFF. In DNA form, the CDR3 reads TGTGCCAGCAGCCGTGGGGGGCTAGGAGGGAATGAGCAGTTCTTC.

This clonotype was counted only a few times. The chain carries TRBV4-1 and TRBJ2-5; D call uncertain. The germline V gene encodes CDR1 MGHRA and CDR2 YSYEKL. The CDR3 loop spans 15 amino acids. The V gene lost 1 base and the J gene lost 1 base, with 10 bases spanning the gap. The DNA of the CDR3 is TGCGCCAGCAGCCAAGGCGGACGGGTCCAAGAGACCCAGTACTTC. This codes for CASSQGGRVQETQYF.

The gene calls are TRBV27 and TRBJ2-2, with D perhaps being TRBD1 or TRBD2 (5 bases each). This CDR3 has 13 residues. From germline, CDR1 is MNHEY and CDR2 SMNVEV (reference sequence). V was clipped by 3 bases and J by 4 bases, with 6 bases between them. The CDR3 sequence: CASSFGATGELFF. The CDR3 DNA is TGTGCCAGCAGTTTCGGGGCCACCGGGGAGCTGTTTTTT.

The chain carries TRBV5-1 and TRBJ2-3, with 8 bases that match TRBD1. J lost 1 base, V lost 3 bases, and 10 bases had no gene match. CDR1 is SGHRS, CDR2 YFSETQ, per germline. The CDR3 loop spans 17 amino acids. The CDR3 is CASSSGQARSGTDTQYF. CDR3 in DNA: TGCGCCAGCAGCTCGGGACAGGCCCGATCCGGCACAGATACGCAGTATTTT.

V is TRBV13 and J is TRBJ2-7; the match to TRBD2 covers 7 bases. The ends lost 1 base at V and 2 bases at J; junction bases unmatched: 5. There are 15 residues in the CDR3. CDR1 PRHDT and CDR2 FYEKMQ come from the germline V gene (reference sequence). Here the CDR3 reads CASSLAGSGTYEQYF. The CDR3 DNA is TGTGCCAGCAGCTTAGCCGGGAGCGGGACCTACGAGCAGTACTTC.

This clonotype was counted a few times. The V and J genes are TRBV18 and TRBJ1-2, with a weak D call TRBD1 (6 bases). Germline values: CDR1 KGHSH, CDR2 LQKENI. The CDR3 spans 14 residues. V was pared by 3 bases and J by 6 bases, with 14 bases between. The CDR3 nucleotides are TGTGCCAGCTCACCGAATGCAGGGGCAAATGGCTACACCTTC. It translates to CASSPNAGANGYTF.

For the CDR3, the DNA is TGTGCCACCAGCAGAGTGTCTAGCGGGAGTGGAGATACGCAGTATTTT. This gives the protein CATSRVSSGSGDTQYF. The chain joins TRBV15 to TRBJ2-3; TRBD2 aligns across 10 bases. The CDR3 loop spans 16 amino acids. Unmatched junction bases numbered 6, after V lost 1 base and J lost 5 bases. The germline V gene encodes CDR1 LNHNV and CDR2 YYDKDF (reference sequence).

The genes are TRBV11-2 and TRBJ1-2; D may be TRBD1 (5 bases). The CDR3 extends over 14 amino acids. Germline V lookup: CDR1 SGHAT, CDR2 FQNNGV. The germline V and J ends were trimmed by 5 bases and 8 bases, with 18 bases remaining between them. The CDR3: CASSPTRGGRGYTF. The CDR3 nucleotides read TGTGCCAGCAGCCCTACCCGGGGGGGGAGAGGCTACACCTTC.

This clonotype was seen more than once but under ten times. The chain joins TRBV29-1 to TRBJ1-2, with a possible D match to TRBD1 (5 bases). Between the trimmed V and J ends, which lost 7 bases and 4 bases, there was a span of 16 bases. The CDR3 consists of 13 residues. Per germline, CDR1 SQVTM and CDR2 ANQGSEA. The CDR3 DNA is TGCAGCGCCCTATCCGGGGGAACCTATGGCTACACCTTC. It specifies CSALSGGTYGYTF.

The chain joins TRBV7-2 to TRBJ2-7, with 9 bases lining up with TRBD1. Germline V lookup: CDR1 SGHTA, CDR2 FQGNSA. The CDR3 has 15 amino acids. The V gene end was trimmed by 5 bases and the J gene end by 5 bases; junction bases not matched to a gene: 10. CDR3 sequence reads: CASSPQGQGTHEQYF. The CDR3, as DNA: TGTGCCAGCAGCCCACAGGGACAGGGCACCCACGAGCAGTACTTC.

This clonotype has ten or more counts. DNA of the CDR3: TGTGCCAGCAGCTTGACAGAAGAGACCCAGTACTTC. Amino acid sequence: CASSLTEETQYF. This rearrangement joins TRBV12-3 or TRBV12-4 to TRBJ2-5, with D perhaps matching TRBD1 (5 bases). The CDR3 runs to 12 residues. The V gene lost 6 bases and the J gene lost 3 bases, with 8 bases spanning the gap.